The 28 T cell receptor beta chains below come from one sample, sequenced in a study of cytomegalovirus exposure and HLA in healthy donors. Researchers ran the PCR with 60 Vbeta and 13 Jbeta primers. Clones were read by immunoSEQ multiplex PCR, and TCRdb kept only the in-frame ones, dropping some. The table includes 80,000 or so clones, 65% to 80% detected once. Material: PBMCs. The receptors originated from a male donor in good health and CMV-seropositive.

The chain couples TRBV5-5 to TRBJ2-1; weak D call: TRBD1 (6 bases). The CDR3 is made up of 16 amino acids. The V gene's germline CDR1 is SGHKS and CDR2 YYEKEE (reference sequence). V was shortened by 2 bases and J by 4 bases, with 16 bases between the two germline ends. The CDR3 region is CASSLVIQGIYNEQFF. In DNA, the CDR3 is TGTGCCAGCAGCTTAGTCATACAGGGCATTTACAATGAGCAGTTCTTC.

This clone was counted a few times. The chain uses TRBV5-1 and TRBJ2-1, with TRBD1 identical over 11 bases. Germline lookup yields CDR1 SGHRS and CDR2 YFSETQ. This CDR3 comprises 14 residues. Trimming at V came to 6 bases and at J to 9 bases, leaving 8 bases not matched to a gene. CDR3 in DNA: TGCGCCAGCACCTGGACAGGGGGCGGGGGTGAGCAGTTCTTC. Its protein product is CASTWTGGGGEQFF.

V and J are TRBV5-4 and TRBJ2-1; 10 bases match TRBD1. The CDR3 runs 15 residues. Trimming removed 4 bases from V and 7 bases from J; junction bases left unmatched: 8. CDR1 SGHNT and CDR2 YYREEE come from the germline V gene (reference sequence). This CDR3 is CASSAGTGVTNEQFF. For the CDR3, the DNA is TGTGCCAGCAGCGCCGGGACAGGGGTGACAAATGAGCAGTTCTTC.

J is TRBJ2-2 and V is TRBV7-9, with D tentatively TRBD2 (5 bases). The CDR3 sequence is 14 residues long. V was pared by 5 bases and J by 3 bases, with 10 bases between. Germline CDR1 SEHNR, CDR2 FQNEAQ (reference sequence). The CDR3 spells CASSRTRDTGELFF. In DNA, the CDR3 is TGTGCCAGCAGCCGTACTAGGGACACCGGGGAGCTGTTTTTT.

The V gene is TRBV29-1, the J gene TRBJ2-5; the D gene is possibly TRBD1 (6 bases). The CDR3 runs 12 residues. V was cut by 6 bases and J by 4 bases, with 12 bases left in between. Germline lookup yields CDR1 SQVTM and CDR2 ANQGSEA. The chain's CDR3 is CSVTLGGETQYF. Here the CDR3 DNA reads TGCAGCGTCACGCTAGGGGGAGAGACCCAGTACTTC.

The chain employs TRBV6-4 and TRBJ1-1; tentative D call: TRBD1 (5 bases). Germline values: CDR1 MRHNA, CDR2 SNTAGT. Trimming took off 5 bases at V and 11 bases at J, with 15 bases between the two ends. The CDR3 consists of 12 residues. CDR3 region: CASSQGGTWAFF. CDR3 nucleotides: TGTGCCAGCAGTCAGGGAGGGACTTGGGCTTTCTTT.

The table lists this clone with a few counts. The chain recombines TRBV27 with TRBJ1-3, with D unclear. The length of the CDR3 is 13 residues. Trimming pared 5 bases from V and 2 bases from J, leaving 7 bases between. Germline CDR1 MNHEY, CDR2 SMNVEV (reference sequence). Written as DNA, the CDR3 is TGTGCCAGCAGTGTCGAGGCTGGAAACACCATATATTTT. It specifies CASSVEAGNTIYF.

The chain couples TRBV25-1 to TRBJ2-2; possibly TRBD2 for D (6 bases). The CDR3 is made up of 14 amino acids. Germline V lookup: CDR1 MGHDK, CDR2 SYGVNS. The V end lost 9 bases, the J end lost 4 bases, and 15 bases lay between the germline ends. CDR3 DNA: TGTGCCAGGCTTCGGGGGAAGGGCACCGGGGAGCTGTTTTTT. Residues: CARLRGKGTGELFF.

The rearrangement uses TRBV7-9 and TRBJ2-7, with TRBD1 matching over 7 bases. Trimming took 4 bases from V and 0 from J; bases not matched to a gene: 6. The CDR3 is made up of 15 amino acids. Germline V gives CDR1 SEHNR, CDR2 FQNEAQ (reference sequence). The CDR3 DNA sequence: TGTGCCAGCAGCTCCCGGGACAGAAGCTCCTACGAGCAGTACTTC. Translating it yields CASSSRDRSSYEQYF.

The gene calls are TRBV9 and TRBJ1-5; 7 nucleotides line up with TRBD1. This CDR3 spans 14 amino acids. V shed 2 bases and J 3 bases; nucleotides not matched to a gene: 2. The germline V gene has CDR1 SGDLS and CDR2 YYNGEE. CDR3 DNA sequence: TGTGCCAGCAGCGTCGGGACAGTCAATCAGCCCCAGCATTTT. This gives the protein CASSVGTVNQPQHF.

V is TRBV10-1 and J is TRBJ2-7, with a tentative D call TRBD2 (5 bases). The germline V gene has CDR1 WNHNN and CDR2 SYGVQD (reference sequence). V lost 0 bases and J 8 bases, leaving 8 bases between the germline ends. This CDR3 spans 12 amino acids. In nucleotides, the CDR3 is TGCGCCAGCAGTGAGTCTTCGGGAAAGCAGTACTTC. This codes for CASSESSGKQYF.

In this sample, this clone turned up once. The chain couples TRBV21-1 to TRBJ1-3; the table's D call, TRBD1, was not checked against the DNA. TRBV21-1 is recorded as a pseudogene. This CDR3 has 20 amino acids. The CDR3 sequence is CASSKGREVRDREAGNTIYF. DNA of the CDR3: TGTGCCAGCAGCAAAGGAAGAGAAGTGCGGGACAGGGAAGCTGGAAACACCATATATTTT.

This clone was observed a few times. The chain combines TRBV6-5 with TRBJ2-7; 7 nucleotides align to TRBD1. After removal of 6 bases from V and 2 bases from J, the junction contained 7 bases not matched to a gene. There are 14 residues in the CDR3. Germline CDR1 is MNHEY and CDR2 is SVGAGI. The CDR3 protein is CASSPPGQPYEQYF. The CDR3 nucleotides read TGTGCCAGCAGCCCCCCGGGACAGCCCTACGAGCAGTACTTC.

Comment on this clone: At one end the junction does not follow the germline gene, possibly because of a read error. The CDR3 DNA is TGTGCCAGCAGCTTAGCAGACAGGGGGCTTAACTTC. As protein: CASSLADRGLNF. V usage is TRBV7-9 and J usage is TRBJ2-7; 10 bases align to TRBD1. Germline-derived CDR1 and CDR2 are SEHNR and FQNEAQ (reference sequence). The CDR3 has 12 residues.

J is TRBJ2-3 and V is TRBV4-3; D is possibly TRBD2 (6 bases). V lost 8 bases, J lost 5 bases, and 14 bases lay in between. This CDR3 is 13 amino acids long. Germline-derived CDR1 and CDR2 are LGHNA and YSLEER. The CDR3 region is CASAALAEDTQYF. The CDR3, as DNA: TGCGCCAGCGCAGCACTAGCAGAAGATACGCAGTATTTT.

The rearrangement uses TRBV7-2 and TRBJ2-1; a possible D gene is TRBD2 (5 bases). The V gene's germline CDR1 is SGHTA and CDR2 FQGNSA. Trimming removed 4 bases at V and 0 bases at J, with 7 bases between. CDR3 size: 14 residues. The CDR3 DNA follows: TGTGCCAGCAGCTCCCGGGACTCCTACAATGAGCAGTTCTTC. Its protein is CASSSRDSYNEQFF.

CDR3 amino acids: CASSPRQRPDTQYF. CDR3 sequence (DNA): TGTGCCAGCAGCCCCCGACAGAGACCAGATACGCAGTATTTT. J is TRBJ2-3 and V is TRBV7-3, with a weak D call TRBD1 (5 bases). Germline lookup yields CDR1 SGHTA and CDR2 FQGTGA. Trimming left V 5 bases short and J 4 bases short, with 13 bases between. This CDR3 comprises 14 residues.

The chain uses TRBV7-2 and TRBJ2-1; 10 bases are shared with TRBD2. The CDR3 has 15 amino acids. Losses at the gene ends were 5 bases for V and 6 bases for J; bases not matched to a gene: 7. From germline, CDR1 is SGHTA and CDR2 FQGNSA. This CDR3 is CASSTSGGAANEQFF. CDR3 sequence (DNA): TGTGCCAGCAGCACCAGCGGGGGGGCCGCCAATGAGCAGTTCTTC.

CDR3 sequence: CAWSRWRGYNTDTQYF. CDR3 DNA sequence: TGTGCCTGGAGCCGCTGGCGGGGTTACAACACAGATACGCAGTATTTT. The chain employs TRBV30 and TRBJ2-3, with D possibly TRBD2 on 6 matching bases. From germline, CDR1 is GTSNPN and CDR2 SVGIG (reference sequence). V lost 3 bases and J 2 bases, leaving 18 bases between the germline ends. This CDR3 is built from 16 residues.

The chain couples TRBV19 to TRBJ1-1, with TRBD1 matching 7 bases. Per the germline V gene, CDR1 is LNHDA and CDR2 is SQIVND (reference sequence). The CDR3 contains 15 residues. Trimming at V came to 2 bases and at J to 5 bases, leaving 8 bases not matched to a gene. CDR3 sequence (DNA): TGTGCCAGTAGTATAAGGGGAGCAGGGGGGACTGAAGCTTTCTTT. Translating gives CASSIRGAGGTEAFF.

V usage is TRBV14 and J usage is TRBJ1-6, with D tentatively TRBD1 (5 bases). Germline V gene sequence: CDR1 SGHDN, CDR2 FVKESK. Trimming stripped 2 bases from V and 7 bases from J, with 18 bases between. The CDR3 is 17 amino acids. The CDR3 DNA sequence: TGTGCCAGCAGCCAACCCCCAAGGCAGGGCGGCAATTCACCCCTCCACTTT. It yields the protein CASSQPPRQGGNSPLHF.

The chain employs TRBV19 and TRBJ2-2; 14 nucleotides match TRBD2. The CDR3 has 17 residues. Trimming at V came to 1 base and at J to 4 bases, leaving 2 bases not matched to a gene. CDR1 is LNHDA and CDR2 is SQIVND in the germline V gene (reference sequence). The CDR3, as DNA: TGTGCCAGTAGTATAGTAGGACTAGCGGGGGGCACCGGGGAGCTGTTTTTT. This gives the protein CASSIVGLAGGTGELFF.

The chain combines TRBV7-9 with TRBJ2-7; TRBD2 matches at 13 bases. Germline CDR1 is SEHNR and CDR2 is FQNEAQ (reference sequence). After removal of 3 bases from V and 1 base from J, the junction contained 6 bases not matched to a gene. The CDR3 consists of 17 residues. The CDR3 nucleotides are TGTGCCAGCAGCTTCGGGACTAGCGGGATGGCTTCCTACGAGCAGTACTTC. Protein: CASSFGTSGMASYEQYF. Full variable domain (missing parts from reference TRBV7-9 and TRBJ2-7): DTGVSQNPRHKITKRGQNVTFRCDPISEHNRLYWYRQTLGQGPEFLTYFQNEAQLEKSRLLSDRFSAERPKGSFSTLEIQRTEQGDSAMYLCASSFGTSGMASYEQYFGPGTRLTVT.

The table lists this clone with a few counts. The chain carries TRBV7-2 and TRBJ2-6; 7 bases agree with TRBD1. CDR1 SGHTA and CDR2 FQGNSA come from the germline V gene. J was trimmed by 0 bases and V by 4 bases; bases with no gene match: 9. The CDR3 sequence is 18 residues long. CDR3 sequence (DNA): TGTGCCAGCAGCTCCTTTGGGACAGCTCACTCTGGGGCCAACGTCCTGACTTTC. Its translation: CASSSFGTAHSGANVLTF.

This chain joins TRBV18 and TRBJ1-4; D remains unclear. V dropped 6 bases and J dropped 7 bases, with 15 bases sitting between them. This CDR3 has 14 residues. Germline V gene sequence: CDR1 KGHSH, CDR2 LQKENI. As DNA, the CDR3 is TGTGCCAGCTCCCCCGGGAAGAAGGTTGAAAAACTGTTTTTT. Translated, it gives CASSPGKKVEKLFF.

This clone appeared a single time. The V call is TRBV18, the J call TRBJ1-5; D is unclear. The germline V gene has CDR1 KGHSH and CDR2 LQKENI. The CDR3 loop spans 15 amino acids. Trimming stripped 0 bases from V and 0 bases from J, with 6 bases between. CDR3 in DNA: TGTGCCAGCTCACCACCGTCGGTTAGCAATCAGCCCCAGCATTTT. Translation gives CASSPPSVSNQPQHF.

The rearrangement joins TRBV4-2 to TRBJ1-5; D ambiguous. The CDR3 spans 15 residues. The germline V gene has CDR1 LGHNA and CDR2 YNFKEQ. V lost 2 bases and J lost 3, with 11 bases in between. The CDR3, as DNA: TGTGCCAGCAGCCAATCCCTTCGAGACAATCAGCCCCAGCATTTT. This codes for CASSQSLRDNQPQHF.

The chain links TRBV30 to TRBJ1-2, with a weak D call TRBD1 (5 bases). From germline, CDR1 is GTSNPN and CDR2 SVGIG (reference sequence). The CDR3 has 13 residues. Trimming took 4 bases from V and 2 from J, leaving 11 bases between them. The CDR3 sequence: CAWTRPGNYGYTF. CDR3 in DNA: TGTGCCTGGACCCGACCAGGGAACTATGGCTACACCTTC. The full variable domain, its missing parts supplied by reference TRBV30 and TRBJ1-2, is SQTIHQWPATLVQPVGSPLSLECTVEGTSNPNLYWYRQAAGRGLQLLFYSVGIGQISSEVPQNLSASRPQDRQFILSSKKLLLSDSGFYLCAWTRPGNYGYTFGSGTRLTVV.